The rows below give T cell receptor beta chains drawn from one sample of a study of cytomegalovirus exposure and HLA in healthy donors. The assay was immunoSEQ multiplex PCR, and TCRdb's table has in-frame clones only and misses some. The repertoire includes 180,000 or so clones, roughly 86% of them detected once, and 6.5% to 7.5% sits in the top ten. Sequenced: PBMCs. These receptors were taken from a young man in good health and CMV-seropositive. CDR3s include the opening cysteine and the closing phenylalanine or tryptophan. D genes are given only for firm matches. Clone size is stated in some rows and not others, as once, few, many or a class when expanded.

size,length,J,V,D,DNA,CDR3
-,14,TRBJ2-7,TRBV9,-,TGTGCCAGCAGCAGCCAGGGGGGATCATACGAGCAGTACTTC,CASSSQGGSYEQYF
-,14,TRBJ2-2,TRBV7-3,-,TGTGCCAGCAGTCACCTAGGGACGTCTCGGGAGCTGTTTTTT,CASSHLGTSRELFF
-,13,TRBJ2-1,TRBV29-1,-,TGCAGCGTGCCCCTCGACCCAAGAGACGAGCAGTTCTTC,CSVPLDPRDEQFF
-,14,TRBJ2-1,TRBV5-1,TRBD1,TGCGCCAGCAGCTTAGGGACAGGGGGCAATGAGCAGTTCTTC,CASSLGTGGNEQFF
-,14,TRBJ2-3,TRBV11-3,-,TGTGCCAGCAGTTTAGGCGCGGCATCAGATACGCAGTATTTT,CASSLGAASDTQYF
-,14,TRBJ2-3,TRBV7-2,TRBD1,TGTGCCAGCAGCCTCGACAGGGGTCGAGATACGCAGTATTTT,CASSLDRGRDTQYF
-,13,TRBJ2-5,TRBV30,-,TGTGCCTGGAGTAGGGGGTACGAGGAGACCCAGTACTTC,CAWSRGYEETQYF
-,16,TRBJ2-1,TRBV5-6,-,TGTGCCAGCAGCTTGGGCGGGGACAGCTCCTACAATGAGCAGTTCTTC,CASSLGGDSSYNEQFF
-,16,TRBJ2-1,TRBV27,TRBD2,TGTGCCAGCAGTTTATCTACGGGACTAGCACTTAATGAGCAGTTCTTC,CASSLSTGLALNEQFF
-,14,TRBJ2-2,TRBV11-3,TRBD1,TGTGCCAGCAGCTATACAGGGGGCACCGGGGAGCTGTTTTTT,CASSYTGGTGELFF
-,15,TRBJ2-7,TRBV9,TRBD1,TGTGCCAGCAGCGTAGAGACAGGGGCCGTCCACGAGCAGTACTTC,CASSVETGAVHEQYF
-,14,TRBJ2-7,TRBV27,-,TGTGCCAGCAGTTCGTGGCAGCTCCCCTACGAGCAGTACTTC,CASSSWQLPYEQYF
once,16,TRBJ2-7,TRBV28,TRBD2,TGTGCCAGCAGTTCACTCGGACTAGCGGAGGCATACGAGCAGTACTTC,CASSSLGLAEAYEQYF
few,14,TRBJ2-3,TRBV9,-,TGTGCCAGCAGCGTAGTGTCTTCGGCAGATACGCAGTATTTT,CASSVVSSADTQYF
-,12,TRBJ2-1,TRBV4-3,-,TGCGCCAGCAGCCAAGAATACGATGAGCAGTTCTTC,CASSQEYDEQFF
-,16,TRBJ2-7,TRBV30,TRBD1,TGTGCCTGGAGACCCCCCCCGGGACAGGACTCCTACGAGCAGTACTTC,CAWRPPPGQDSYEQYF
-,13,TRBJ1-1,TRBV7-2,-,TGTGCCAGCACCCTTATGGCCAACACTGAAGCTTTCTTT,CASTLMANTEAFF
-,16,TRBJ2-7,TRBV7-9,TRBD1,TGTGCCAGCAGCCCGCACCCGGGACAGGGGGCAAAGGAGCAGTACTTC,CASSPHPGQGAKEQYF
-,15,TRBJ1-3,TRBV28,-,TGTGCCAGCAGTTCGGCGGGGAGCTCTGGAAACACCATATATTTT,CASSSAGSSGNTIYF